A single sample gave rise to the 30 T cell receptor beta chains below, sequenced in a study of preoperative IRX-2 immunotherapy in early breast cancer. Clones were sequenced by immunoSEQ multiplex PCR, and TCRdb holds only the in-frame ones, with some missing. Here the sample spans around 40,000 clones, roughly 77% being singletons. Noted treatment: preoperative locoregional IRX-2 cytokine immunotherapy. The material sequenced was tumor tissue, taken after IRX-2 immunotherapy. All receptors come from a human donor with breast cancer.

CDR3 in DNA: TGCGCCAGCAGCCCATGGACTAGCGGGAGCCGGGAGCAGTACTTC. The encoded protein is CASSPWTSGSREQYF. The gene calls are TRBV1 and TRBJ2-7; the table's D call, TRBD2, was not checked against the DNA. TRBV1 is classified as a pseudogene. The CDR3 is made up of 15 amino acids.

This clone was recorded only once. This chain connects TRBV9 to TRBJ2-5; 9 nucleotides match TRBD1. Trimming took 5 bases from V and 4 from J; bases not matched to a gene: 9. This CDR3 has 15 amino acids. Germline V lookup: CDR1 SGDLS, CDR2 YYNGEE. CDR3 sequence (DNA): TGTGCCAGCAGTGAACCGGGACAGGGAAGAGAGACCCAGTACTTC. Protein sequence: CASSEPGQGRETQYF.

The chain has TRBV7-1 and TRBJ2-7; D is possibly TRBD2 (6 bases). TRBV7-1 is treated as an ORF (open reading frame) with a function not yet certain. V shed 4 bases and J shed 0 bases, with 10 bases lying between them. The CDR3 is 14 amino acids. In nucleotides, the CDR3 is TGTGCCAGCAGCTGGACTAAATACTCCTACGAGCAGTACTTC. Encoded protein: CASSWTKYSYEQYF.

The rearrangement uses TRBV1 and TRBJ1-1; the D call in the table, TRBD1, was not verified against the DNA. TRBV1 is described as a pseudogene. The CDR3 sequence is 13 residues long. The CDR3 region has the DNA TGCGCCAGCAGCCAGATCCCGCTAACTCAGGGAACTTTT. Amino acid sequence: CASSQIPLTQGTF.

The chain uses TRBV19 and TRBJ1-2, with 8 bases identical to TRBD1. In germline, CDR1 is LNHDA, CDR2 SQIVND (reference sequence). The CDR3 contains 12 residues. V lost 9 bases to trimming and J lost 8 bases; unmatched junction nucleotides: 8. In nucleotides, the CDR3 is TGTGCCAGCTCTCAGGGGGCTGCGGGCTACACCTTC. It codes for CASSQGAAGYTF.

The chain has TRBV11-3 and TRBJ2-5; D possibly uses TRBD1 or TRBD2 (6 bases each). The CDR3 loop spans 15 amino acids. V was trimmed by 3 bases and J by 4 bases, leaving 15 bases between them. Per the germline V gene, CDR1 is SGHNT and CDR2 is YENEEA. CDR3: CASSLAQGRGETQYF. CDR3 DNA sequence: TGTGCCAGCAGCTTGGCCCAGGGGCGGGGAGAGACCCAGTACTTC.

This clone was observed once. The chain employs TRBV9 and TRBJ2-2, with D perhaps matching TRBD2 (7 bases). Per germline, CDR1 SGDLS and CDR2 YYNGEE. Trimming took off 1 base at V and 3 bases at J, with 10 bases between the two ends. This CDR3 contains 15 residues. CDR3 DNA sequence: TGTGCCAGCAGCGTACAGGGGAGGGACACCGGGGAGCTGTTTTTT. It encodes CASSVQGRDTGELFF.

This rearrangement joins TRBV28 to TRBJ1-2, with a weak D call TRBD1 (5 bases). Per germline, CDR1 MDHEN and CDR2 SYDVKM. The CDR3 covers 15 residues. The V end was cut by 4 bases, the J end by 4 bases, with 16 bases between. CDR3 loop: CASSWGSPNSYGYTF. In DNA form, the CDR3 reads TGTGCCAGCAGTTGGGGGTCCCCCAACTCCTATGGCTACACCTTC.

The CDR3 nucleotides read TGTGCCAGCAGCGCTAGACAGGCCACCGGGGAGCTGTTTTTT. Translated, it gives CASSARQATGELFF. The rearrangement uses TRBV7-7 and TRBJ2-2, with D maybe TRBD1 (6 bases). The CDR3 is 14 amino acids. V was shortened by 5 bases and J by 4 bases, with 11 bases between the two germline ends. Germline V gene data show CDR1 as SSHAT and CDR2 as FNYEAQ (reference sequence).

This clone was counted a few times. The chain is built from TRBV11-3 and TRBJ2-2, with a possible D match to TRBD2 (7 bases). CDR3 size: 17 residues. Between the trimmed V and J ends, which lost 5 bases and 8 bases, there was a span of 24 bases. Germline V gene sequence: CDR1 SGHNT, CDR2 YENEEA. DNA for the CDR3: TGTGCCAGCAGCCCAGAAGGGGGGAGGGCCTTCGTGGGGGAGCTGTTTTTT. Its translation: CASSPEGGRAFVGELFF.

This clone was counted a few times. The rearrangement joins TRBV15 to TRBJ2-1, with D possibly TRBD2 on 5 matching bases. Trimming cost V 0 bases and J 6 bases, with 9 bases left between them. CDR1 and CDR2 from the germline V gene are LNHNV and YYDKDF (reference sequence). The CDR3 is 14 amino acids. The CDR3 spells CATSRDPGFNEQFF. As DNA, the CDR3 is TGTGCCACCAGCAGAGACCCGGGATTCAATGAGCAGTTCTTC.

The genes are TRBV6-8 and TRBJ1-2; 9 positions match TRBD1. Germline loops: CDR1 MNHGY, CDR2 SAAAGT. Trimming at V came to 5 bases and at J to 5 bases, leaving 9 bases not matched to a gene. CDR3 length: 15 amino acids. CDR3 nucleotide sequence: TGTGCCAGCAGTCCGGGACAGGGCGAAGGGTATGGCTACACCTTC. It translates to CASSPGQGEGYGYTF.

The rearrangement joins TRBV15 to TRBJ1-4; no firm D call. The CDR3 runs to 15 residues. Germline V gene data show CDR1 as LNHNV and CDR2 as YYDKDF (reference sequence). V was trimmed by 2 bases and J by 6 bases, leaving 13 bases between them. This CDR3 reads CATSRTPEPHEKLFF. The CDR3 DNA reads TGTGCCACCAGCAGAACTCCCGAACCTCATGAAAAACTGTTTTTT.

This chain joins TRBV28 and TRBJ1-4; 8 bases match TRBD1. CDR3 size: 14 residues. CDR1 is MDHEN and CDR2 is SYDVKM in the germline V gene. Trimming cost V 5 bases and J 8 bases; bases outside gene matches: 7. CDR3 nucleotides: TGTGCCAGCAGTCCTCAGGGGGCGGAGGAAAAACTGTTTTTT. As protein: CASSPQGAEEKLFF.

The gene calls are TRBV19 and TRBJ1-1, with 11 bases identical to TRBD1. The CDR3 consists of 17 residues. Germline assignment: CDR1 LNHDA and CDR2 SQIVND (reference sequence). J lost 5 bases, V lost 4 bases, and 12 bases had no gene match. CDR3 loop: CASSTKTPGQGGTEAFF. The CDR3 DNA follows: TGTGCCAGTAGTACCAAAACGCCGGGACAGGGGGGAACTGAAGCTTTCTTT.

The V gene is TRBV5-1, the J gene TRBJ2-4, with 7 positions matching TRBD2. J was trimmed by 3 bases and V by 0 bases; bases with no gene match: 6. Germline-derived CDR1 and CDR2 are SGHRS and YFSETQ. This CDR3 spans 16 amino acids. The CDR3 nucleotides are TGCGCCAGCAGCTTGGCCCGAAGGGAGGGCAAAAACATTCAGTACTTC. It codes for CASSLARREGKNIQYF.

A few counts support this clone. This sequence joins TRBV6-8 and TRBJ2-3, with 13 bases matching TRBD2. J was trimmed by 5 bases and V by 6 bases; bases with no gene match: 5. Germline CDR1 is MNHGY and CDR2 is SAAAGT. This CDR3 is built from 15 residues. CDR3 sequence (DNA): TGTGCCAGCAGGAGACTAGCGGGAGGAGAAGATACGCAGTATTTT. Amino acids: CASRRLAGGEDTQYF.

V gene TRBV12-5 combines with J gene TRBJ2-7; D remains ambiguous. V was cut by 6 bases and J by 4 bases, with 10 bases left in between. The CDR3 has 12 residues. The germline gives CDR1 LGHNT, CDR2 FRNRAP. CDR3 region: CASGPSLYEQYF. In DNA form, the CDR3 reads TGTGCTAGTGGCCCTTCCCTGTACGAGCAGTACTTC.

J is TRBJ1-5 and V is TRBV6-9; maybe TRBD1 (6 bases). The CDR3 extends over 15 amino acids. Trimming left V 7 bases short and J 2 bases short, with 15 bases between. Germline CDR1 and CDR2: MNHGY and SVAAGI. CDR3 loop: CASMIGSGGNQPQHF. The CDR3 region has the DNA TGTGCCAGCATGATTGGGTCAGGGGGCAATCAGCCCCAGCATTTT.

V gene TRBV23-1 combines with J gene TRBJ2-7; D remains ambiguous. TRBV23-1 is flagged as an ORF with uncertain function. This CDR3 has 13 amino acids. V shed 6 bases and J shed 5 bases, with 14 bases lying between them. DNA of the CDR3: TGCGCCAGCAGCCCCAGATTAAGGGACGAGCAGTACTTC. As protein: CASSPRLRDEQYF.

This clone was seen only a few times. CDR3 sequence: CASSFLGGSYNEQFF. CDR3 DNA sequence: TGCGCCAGCAGCTTCCTGGGCGGGTCCTACAATGAGCAGTTCTTC. V is TRBV5-1 and J is TRBJ2-1, with a possible D match to TRBD2 (5 bases). V lost 2 bases to trimming and J lost 1 base, with 10 bases between them. In germline, CDR1 is SGHRS, CDR2 YFSETQ. The CDR3 is 15 residues long. Full variable domain (outside the CDR3, taken from reference TRBV5-1 and TRBJ2-1): KAGVTQTPRYLIKTRGQQVTLSCSPISGHRSVSWYQQTPGQGLQFLFEYFSETQRNKGNFPGRFSGRQFSNSRSEMNVSTLELGDSALYLCASSFLGGSYNEQFFGPGTRLTVL.

J is TRBJ1-1 and V is TRBV11-3, with 7 positions matching TRBD1. The CDR3 totals 15 residues. J gave up 4 bases and V 5 bases, and 10 bases lay outside the gene matches. The germline gives CDR1 SGHNT, CDR2 YENEEA. The CDR3 nucleotides are TGTGCCAGCAGCGCGTACAGGGGTTTGAGCACTGAAGCTTTCTTT. Translated: CASSAYRGLSTEAFF.

V usage is TRBV11-3 and J usage is TRBJ2-3; 7 bases match TRBD1. V dropped 6 bases and J dropped 6; count of bases not matched to a gene: 12. Germline V gene sequence: CDR1 SGHNT, CDR2 YENEEA. This CDR3 comprises 15 residues. The CDR3 sequence: CASSHRQGIVDTQYF. CDR3 coding DNA: TGTGCCAGCAGTCATAGACAGGGAATAGTCGATACGCAGTATTTT.

The chain is built from TRBV11-3 and TRBJ2-4; 8 nucleotides line up with TRBD2. The CDR3 contains 14 residues. V gave up 5 bases and J gave up 8 bases; unmatched junction bases: 8. The germline V gene has CDR1 SGHNT and CDR2 YENEEA. CDR3 region: CASSDHGGADIQYF. The CDR3 DNA reads as TGTGCCAGCAGCGACCACGGGGGGGCAGACATTCAGTACTTC.

The gene calls are TRBV28 and TRBJ2-7; D possibly matches TRBD1 or TRBD2 (6 bases each). The germline gives CDR1 MDHEN, CDR2 SYDVKM. The CDR3 is 13 residues long. Trimming shortened V by 7 bases and J by 5 bases, and 15 bases separated the two germline ends. CDR3 DNA sequence: TGTGCCAGCAACTCCCCGGGGGCCCACGAGCAGTACTTC. It is translated as CASNSPGAHEQYF.

CDR3 nucleotides: TGCGCCAGCAGAAGTGAGTTGACGAACACTGAAGCTTTCTTT. It is translated as CASRSELTNTEAFF. The rearrangement joins TRBV5-1 to TRBJ1-1; D unresolved. Deletions cut 5 bases from V and 1 base from J, with 12 bases between. The CDR3 length is 14 residues. Looked up from germline, CDR1 is SGHRS and CDR2 is YFSETQ.

The chain couples TRBV19 to TRBJ2-5; possibly TRBD2 for D (5 bases). The V end lost 7 bases, the J end lost 5 bases, and 20 bases lay between the germline ends. This CDR3 region has 15 residues. Germline-derived CDR1 and CDR2 are LNHDA and SQIVND (reference sequence). In DNA form, the CDR3 reads TGTGCCAGTACCTCAAACCCGACTGGGAGCGAGACCCAGTACTTC. This codes for CASTSNPTGSETQYF.

The genes are TRBV11-1 and TRBJ2-5, with unresolved D. Germline CDR1 and CDR2: SGHAT and FQDESV (reference sequence). The CDR3 is 14 amino acids. Trimming took 5 bases from V and 5 from J, leaving 15 bases between them. The CDR3, as DNA: TGTGCCAGCAGCGAAGGCGCAGCCAGGGAGACCCAGTACTTC. Its protein product is CASSEGAARETQYF.

The V call is TRBV19, the J call TRBJ2-1; 8 bases are a match to TRBD1. Germline CDR1 LNHDA, CDR2 SQIVND (reference sequence). This CDR3 is built from 16 residues. Trimming took 1 base from V and 7 from J; bases not matched to a gene: 9. CDR3 sequence: CASSIAGQATINEQFF. CDR3 DNA: TGTGCCAGTAGTATAGCGGGACAGGCTACAATAAATGAGCAGTTCTTC.

This chain uses TRBV28 with TRBJ1-5; TRBD1 aligns across 9 bases. The CDR3 is 15 residues long. CDR1 is MDHEN and CDR2 is SYDVKM in the germline V gene. V lost 5 bases to trimming and J lost 2 bases; unmatched junction nucleotides: 4. CDR3 DNA: TGTGCCAGCAGTCCGTGGACAGGGGGCAATCAGCCCCAGCATTTT. Protein: CASSPWTGGNQPQHF.